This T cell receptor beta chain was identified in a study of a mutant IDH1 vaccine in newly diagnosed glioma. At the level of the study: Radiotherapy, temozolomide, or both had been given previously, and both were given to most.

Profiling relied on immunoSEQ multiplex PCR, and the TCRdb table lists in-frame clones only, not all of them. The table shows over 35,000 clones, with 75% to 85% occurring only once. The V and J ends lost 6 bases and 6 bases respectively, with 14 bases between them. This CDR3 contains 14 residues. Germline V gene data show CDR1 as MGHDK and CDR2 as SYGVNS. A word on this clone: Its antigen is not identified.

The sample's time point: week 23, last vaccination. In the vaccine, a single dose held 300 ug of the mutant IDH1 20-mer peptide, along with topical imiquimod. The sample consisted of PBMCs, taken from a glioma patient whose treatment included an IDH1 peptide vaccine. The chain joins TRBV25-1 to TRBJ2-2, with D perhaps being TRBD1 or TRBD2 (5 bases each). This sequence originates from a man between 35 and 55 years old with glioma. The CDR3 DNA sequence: TGTGCCAGCAGAACCACCGGGGACCCCGGGGAGCTGTTTTTT. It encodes CASRTTGDPGELFF.